This TCR beta chain derives from a study of OX40 agonist ivuxolimab in advanced cancers. Trimming took 0 bases from V and 3 from J; bases not matched to a gene: 6. This CDR3 contains 16 residues. Per germline, CDR1 SGHNT and CDR2 YYREEE (reference sequence). In the case of this clone: Its cognate antigen is unknown.

Findings and limits, study-wide: Circulating CD4+ and CD8+ T cells showed clonal expansion by week 6 at 0.1 to 3.0 mg/kg. Several nonresponders also turned out to have low normalized T-cell clonal expansion.

Clones were read by immunoSEQ multiplex PCR, and TCRdb kept only the in-frame ones, dropping some. The sample lists roughly 82,000 clones, roughly 85% occurring once. The material sequenced was CD4+ or CD8+ T cells sorted from blood, taken in a trial of the OX40 agonist ivuxolimab. The rearrangement joins TRBV5-4 to TRBJ2-3; 8 positions agree with TRBD1. This TCR was sampled from an adult with an advanced solid tumor such as melanoma, head and neck, liver or kidney cancer. The CDR3 spells CASSLVARGPTDTQYF. In nucleotides, the CDR3 is TGTGCCAGCAGCTTGGTGGCCAGGGGGCCGACAGATACGCAGTATTTT.